The 6 T cell receptor beta chains below were found in one sample sequenced in a study of vaccination effects on CD4 cells after COVID-19. Their specific antigens are unknown. CD4+ T cells specific for antigen were expanded with viral peptide pools by the ViraFEST assay before sequencing. Isolation of CD4+ T cells took place after 10 to 11 days of culture. Each participant received a vaccine that was either BNT162b2 or mRNA-1273, given as two doses. Profiling relied on immunoSEQ multiplex PCR, and the TCRdb table lists in-frame clones only, not all of them. The sample includes 20,000 to 30,000 clones, 73% seen only once; the top ten take 6.5% to 8%. The source material was CD4+ T cells from PBMCs cultured with SARS-CoV-2 spike peptides, sampled after COVID-19 vaccination. All receptors derive from a human donor who received a COVID-19 vaccine.

V and J are TRBV5-5 and TRBJ1-1, with D maybe TRBD1 (6 bases). The V end lost 2 bases, the J end lost 2 bases, and 13 bases lay between the germline ends. CDR3 length equals 15 residues. In germline, CDR1 is SGHKS, CDR2 YYEKEE (reference sequence). The CDR3 spells CASSLSGQTNTEAFF. The CDR3 coding sequence is TGTGCCAGCAGCTTATCAGGACAGACTAACACTGAAGCTTTCTTT.

The chain links TRBV11-3 to TRBJ2-5; D is ambiguous. This CDR3 has 14 residues. Germline-derived CDR1 and CDR2 are SGHNT and YENEEA. V was cut by 0 bases and J by 5 bases, with 10 bases left in between. Written as DNA, the CDR3 is TGTGCCAGCAGCTTAGATTACCCCCGTGAGACCCAGTACTTC. This translates into CASSLDYPRETQYF. The whole variable domain, filled in from reference TRBV11-3 and TRBJ2-5, reads EAGVVQSPRYKIIEKKQPVAFWCNPISGHNTLYWYLQNLGQGPELLIRYENEEAVDDSQLPKDRFSAERLKGVDSTLKIQPAELGDSAVYLCASSLDYPRETQYFGPGTRLLVL.

This chain links TRBV13 with TRBJ2-3; no clear D gene. The germline V gene encodes CDR1 PRHDT and CDR2 FYEKMQ (reference sequence). This CDR3 is 17 amino acids long. V gave up 6 bases and J gave up 2 bases, with 21 bases separating them. The CDR3 DNA sequence: TGTGCCAGCAGTTCCGTTCCCCACTTCACGATCACAGATACGCAGTATTTT. Amino acid sequence: CASSSVPHFTITDTQYF.

This chain joins TRBV6-4 and TRBJ1-1; D is perhaps TRBD1 (5 bases). Germline CDR1 MRHNA, CDR2 SNTAGT. V dropped 2 bases and J dropped 4 bases, with 35 bases sitting between them. CDR3 size: 22 residues. The CDR3 region is CASSDPGSEVRQGSPEATEAFF. The CDR3 nucleotides are TGTGCCAGCAGTGACCCCGGGTCAGAGGTCAGGCAGGGCTCCCCCGAGGCCACTGAAGCTTTCTTT.

J is TRBJ2-5 and V is TRBV5-1, with 12 bases aligning to TRBD2. The germline gives CDR1 SGHRS, CDR2 YFSETQ. The V gene end was trimmed by 1 base and the J gene end by 5 bases; junction bases not matched to a gene: 3. The CDR3 length is 15 residues. CDR3: CASSLSLAGGETQYF. Here the CDR3 DNA reads TGCGCCAGCAGCTTGTCACTAGCGGGGGGTGAGACCCAGTACTTC.

This sequence joins TRBV6-5 and TRBJ2-7; 8 positions match TRBD1. CDR3 length equals 15 residues. Per germline, CDR1 MNHEY and CDR2 SVGAGI. J lost 4 bases, V lost 2 bases, and 7 bases had no gene match. The CDR3 reads CASSYGGTGRYEQYF. The DNA of the CDR3 is TGTGCCAGCAGTTACGGGGGGACAGGTCGGTACGAGCAGTACTTC.